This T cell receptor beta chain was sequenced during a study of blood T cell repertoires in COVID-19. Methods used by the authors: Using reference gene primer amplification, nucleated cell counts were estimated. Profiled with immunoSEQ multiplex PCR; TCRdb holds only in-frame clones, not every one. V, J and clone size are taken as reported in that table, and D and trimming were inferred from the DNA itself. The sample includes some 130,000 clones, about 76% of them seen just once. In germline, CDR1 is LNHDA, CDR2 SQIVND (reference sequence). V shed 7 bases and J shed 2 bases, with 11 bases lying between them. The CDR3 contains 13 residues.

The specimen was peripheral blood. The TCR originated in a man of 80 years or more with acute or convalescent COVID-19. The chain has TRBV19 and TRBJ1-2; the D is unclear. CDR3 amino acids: CASNTAGNYGYTF. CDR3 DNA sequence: TGTGCCAGTAATACGGCGGGGAACTATGGCTACACCTTC.